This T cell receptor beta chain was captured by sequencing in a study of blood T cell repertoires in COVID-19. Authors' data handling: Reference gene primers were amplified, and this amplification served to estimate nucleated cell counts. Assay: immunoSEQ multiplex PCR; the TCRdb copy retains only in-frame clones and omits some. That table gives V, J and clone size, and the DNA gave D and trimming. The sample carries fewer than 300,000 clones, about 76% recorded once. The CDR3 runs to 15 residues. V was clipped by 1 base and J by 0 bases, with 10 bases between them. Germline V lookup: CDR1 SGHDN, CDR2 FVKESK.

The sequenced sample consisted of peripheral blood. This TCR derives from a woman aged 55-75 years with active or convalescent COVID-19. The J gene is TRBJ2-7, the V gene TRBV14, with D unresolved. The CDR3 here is CASSQGLRLSYEQYF. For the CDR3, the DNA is TGTGCCAGCAGCCAAGGGCTAAGACTCTCCTACGAGCAGTACTTC. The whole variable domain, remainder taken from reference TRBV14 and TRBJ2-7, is EAGVTQFPSHSVIEKGQTVTLRCDPISGHDNLYWYRRVMGKEIKFLLHFVKESKQDESGMPNNRFLAERTGGTYSTLKVQPAELEDSGVYFCASSQGLRLSYEQYFGPGTRLTVT.